The 8 T cell receptor beta chains below all came from one sample that was sequenced in a study of T cells in Graves' hyperthyroidism and ophthalmopathy. Using RNA transcripts as the source, TCR beta CDR3 regions were amplified. Carried out on the TCR CDR3, a first-round RT-PCR used the HTBI primer set. From the multiplex PCR reads, TCRdb called clonotypes with MiXCR, one entry per CDR3 protein. Of over 350,000 distinct CDR3 sequences listed, about 18% are singletons. The sequencing input was blood. Receptors originate from a man younger than 35 with Graves' ophthalmopathy.

The chain joins TRBV19 to TRBJ1-1, with D tentatively TRBD1 (5 bases). This CDR3 contains 13 residues. Germline V gene sequence: CDR1 LNHDA, CDR2 SQIVND (reference sequence). The V end was cut by 8 bases, the J end by 0 bases, with 10 bases between. The CDR3 nucleotides are TGTGCCAGTCTTGGGGACTTGAACACTGAAGCTTTCTTT. Protein sequence: CASLGDLNTEAFF.

This clonotype was seen at least ten times. The rearrangement links TRBV12-3 or TRBV12-4 to TRBJ1-3; D call uncertain. The CDR3 loop spans 14 amino acids. Trimming removed 1 base at V and 0 bases at J, with 4 bases between. CDR3 sequence reads: CASSLGTSGNTIYF. CDR3 DNA: TGTGCCAGCAGTTTAGGTACCTCTGGAAACACCATATATTTT.

This clonotype was seen at least ten times. The chain carries TRBV20-1 and TRBJ2-7; no firm D call. V was cut by 2 bases and J by 3 bases, with 11 bases left in between. Per the germline V gene, CDR1 is DFQATT and CDR2 is SNEGSKA (reference sequence). CDR3 size: 13 residues. The CDR3 loop is CSARPSDRYEQYF. In DNA form, the CDR3 reads TGCAGTGCTAGACCCAGCGACCGCTACGAGCAGTACTTC.

The V call is TRBV19, the J call TRBJ2-2, with D uncertain. CDR1 is LNHDA, CDR2 SQIVND, per germline (reference sequence). The V end lost 1 base, the J end lost 6 bases, and 9 bases lay between the germline ends. CDR3 length: 14 amino acids. CDR3 in amino acids: CASSIARVAGELFF. The CDR3 DNA is TGTGCCAGTAGTATAGCAAGGGTGGCCGGGGAGCTGTTTTTT.

This sequence joins TRBV18 and TRBJ1-1; D remains unclear. V lost 1 base and J lost 4, with 10 bases in between. The CDR3 runs to 14 residues. Germline CDR1 and CDR2: KGHSH and LQKENI. The chain's CDR3 is CASSPRVPTTEAFF. The CDR3 DNA reads TGTGCCAGCTCACCACGGGTCCCTACCACTGAAGCTTTCTTT.

Comment on this clonotype: This may arise from a read error, as a much more abundant clone is one base away. The rearrangement joins TRBV10-3 to TRBJ2-6; the D is unclear. This CDR3 is built from 19 residues. Trimming pared 3 bases from V and 1 base from J, leaving 19 bases between. In germline, CDR1 is ENHRY, CDR2 SYGVKD. CDR3 region: CAISEHVDKTSSGANVLTF. The CDR3 DNA reads as TGTGCCATCAGTGAACACGTCGACAAGACCTCGTCTGGGGCCAACGTCCTGACTTTC.

With respect to this clonotype: At one end, the junction sequence differs from germline, possibly due to a read error. Here the CDR3 reads CASSADPRWETHF. The CDR3 bases are TGTGCCAGCAGTGCCGACCCTCGGTGGGAGACCCACTTC. The genes are TRBV3-1 and TRBJ2-5; a weak D match, TRBD2 (5 bases). This CDR3 spans 13 amino acids. Germline V gene lookup returns CDR1 LGHDT and CDR2 YNNKEL (reference sequence).

V and J are TRBV14 and TRBJ2-7, with unresolved D. CDR3 length: 11 residues. The V end lost 0 bases, the J end lost 5 bases, and 2 bases lay between the germline ends. The germline V gene has CDR1 SGHDN and CDR2 FVKESK. The CDR3 sequence: CASSQDNEQYF. Here the CDR3 DNA reads TGTGCCAGCAGCCAAGATAACGAGCAGTACTTC.